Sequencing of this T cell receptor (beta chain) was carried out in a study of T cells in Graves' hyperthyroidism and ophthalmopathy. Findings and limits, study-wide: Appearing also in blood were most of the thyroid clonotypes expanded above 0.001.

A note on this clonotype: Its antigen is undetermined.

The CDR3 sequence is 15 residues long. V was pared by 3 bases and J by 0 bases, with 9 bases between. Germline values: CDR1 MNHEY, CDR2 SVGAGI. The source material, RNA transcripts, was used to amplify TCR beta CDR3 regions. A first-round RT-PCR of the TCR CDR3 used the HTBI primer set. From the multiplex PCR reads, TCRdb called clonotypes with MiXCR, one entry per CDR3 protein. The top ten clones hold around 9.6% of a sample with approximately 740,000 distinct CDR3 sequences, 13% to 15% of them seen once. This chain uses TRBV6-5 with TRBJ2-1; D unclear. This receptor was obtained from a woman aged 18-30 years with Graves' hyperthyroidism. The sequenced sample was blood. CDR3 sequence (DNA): TGTGCCAGCAGTTATTACGGCAGCTCCTACAATGAGCAGTTCTTC. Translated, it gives CASSYYGSSYNEQFF.